This T cell receptor beta chain stems from a study of shared T cell receptors in the human thymus. With 0 bases removed from V and 1 base from J, the gap between germline ends came to 9 bases. Germline V gene data show CDR1 as MNHNY and CDR2 as SVGAGI (reference sequence). The CDR3 is made up of 15 amino acids. Sequencing used immunoSEQ multiplex PCR; TCRdb keeps in-frame clones, though not all of them. Found here are almost 550,000 clones, approximately 80% of them singletons; the top ten hold more than 0.01%. This clone occurred a few times. These records were also assigned to another study, of human thymus T cells. That source reports: The donors were infants in Finland with congenital heart defects, otherwise immunologically healthy. The thymus tissue came from resections taken during corrective heart surgery. Highly overlapping thymic repertoires among unrelated individuals were reported in related research.

The rearrangement links TRBV6-6 to TRBJ1-1, with D uncertain. Sequencing was performed on thymocytes. This receptor was obtained from a boy in the first two years of life with a congenital heart defect. The CDR3 coding sequence is TGTGCCAGCAGTTACTCGTTCCGGGGGAACACTGAAGCTTTCTTT. Translated, it gives CASSYSFRGNTEAFF.